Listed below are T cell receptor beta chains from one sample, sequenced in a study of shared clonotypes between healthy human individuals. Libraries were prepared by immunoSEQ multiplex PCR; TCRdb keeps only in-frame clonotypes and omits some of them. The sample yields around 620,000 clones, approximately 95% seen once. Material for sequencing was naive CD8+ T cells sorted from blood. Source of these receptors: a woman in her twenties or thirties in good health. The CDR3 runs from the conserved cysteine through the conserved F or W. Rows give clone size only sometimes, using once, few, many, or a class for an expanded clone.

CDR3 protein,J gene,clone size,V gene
CALGQSYEQYF,TRBJ2-7,.,TRBV30
CASSLAGLSYGYTF,TRBJ1-2,once,TRBV5-4
CASSSTGDGYTF,TRBJ1-2,.,TRBV28
CASSAWTDSNQPQHF,TRBJ1-5,.,TRBV2
CASSPPGPGLGYTF,TRBJ1-2,.,TRBV28
CASATGTDSNEQFF,TRBJ2-1,.,TRBV19
CASSLLAGAYEQYF,TRBJ2-7,.,TRBV28
CASSDRAGRGETQYF,TRBJ2-5,.,TRBV10-2
CASSFGATYEQYF,TRBJ2-7,.,TRBV27
CASSVNAGEWEKLFF,TRBJ1-4,.,TRBV9
CASANYSNQPQHF,TRBJ1-5,.,TRBV27
CASSLTGPTGNTIYF,TRBJ1-3,.,TRBV7-3
CASSPMGLGDAEAFF,TRBJ1-1,.,TRBV5-1
CASSLFVEGGAGYGYTF,TRBJ1-2,once,TRBV28
CAWSNRPGYEQYF,TRBJ2-7,few,TRBV30
CASGGTANTEAFF,TRBJ1-1,.,TRBV19
CASSPPKDEQYF,TRBJ2-7,.,TRBV28
CASSHGTGQRSNYGYTF,TRBJ1-2,.,TRBV4-1
CASSSRRGKAADTQYF,TRBJ2-3,.,TRBV28
CASSPWASTGNEQFF,TRBJ2-1,.,TRBV19
CASSLFSGLAGEVINEQYF,TRBJ2-7,.,TRBV28
CASSPSPRGQGESSYNEQFF,TRBJ2-1,.,TRBV5-4
CATLGQGGGYTF,TRBJ1-2,.,TRBV7-9
CASSPGTTLYEQYF,TRBJ2-7,.,TRBV5-5
CASRGQGINQPQHF,TRBJ1-5,.,TRBV6-5
CASRKTGLPLYGYTF,TRBJ1-2,.,TRBV6-1
CASRLAGYYEQYF,TRBJ2-7,.,TRBV5-8
CASSPLAGPQETQYF,TRBJ2-5,.,TRBV7-9
CASSIYRGIDTEAFF,TRBJ1-1,.,TRBV6-6
CASSLSVGSGRWETQYF,TRBJ2-5,.,TRBV27
CASSEIYEQYF,TRBJ2-7,.,TRBV10-2
CASSGDRGGFAGSYEQYF,TRBJ2-7,.,TRBV18
CASSLMGMARADGYTF,TRBJ1-2,.,TRBV27
CASSYSQGYEQYF,TRBJ2-7,.,TRBV6-5
CASSFGTEGYEQYF,TRBJ2-7,.,TRBV28
CASSFVVSPTDTQYF,TRBJ2-3,.,TRBV28
CASRRSRDSPYEQYF,TRBJ2-7,.,TRBV2
CASKSSGTHYEQYF,TRBJ2-7,.,TRBV28
CASSWDRGYDTQYF,TRBJ2-3,.,TRBV11-2
CASGDRGNQPQHF,TRBJ1-5,.,TRBV6-5
CASSEIAGAGNEQFF,TRBJ2-1,.,TRBV6-1
CASSLQAYTYEQYF,TRBJ2-7,.,TRBV28
CASSDRGRGTEAFF,TRBJ1-1,.,TRBV5-1
CASSFIQTTQETQYF,TRBJ2-5,.,TRBV28
CASSSRPGLAGPTIYEQYF,TRBJ2-7,.,TRBV7-9
CASRHWGETQYF,TRBJ2-5,.,TRBV6-1
CASSAPPADGPGTQYF,TRBJ2-5,.,TRBV18
CASSLVQGGNTEAFF,TRBJ1-1,.,TRBV5-1
CASSSPLGTGEETQYF,TRBJ2-5,.,TRBV28
CASRRTGIVLEGYTF,TRBJ1-2,.,TRBV5-1
CASSPYVDSEAFF,TRBJ1-1,.,TRBV7-3
CASSVGGDGYEQYF,TRBJ2-7,.,TRBV9